The entry below gives a single T cell receptor (beta chain) sequence along with its context. This sample is drawn from a study of CD8 T cells in Susac syndrome. Sequencing of TCR beta was carried out in blood CD8+ and CD4+ T cells. Negative isolation yielded CD4+ and CD8+ T cells, and FACS enriched TEMRA cells. V shed 3 bases and J shed 7 bases, with 9 bases lying between them. This CDR3 comprises 13 residues. CDR1 and CDR2 (germline): SGHVS, FQNEAQ. Roughly 0.45 to 1 ug RNA was reverse transcribed with random hexamers. Amplification of TCR beta CDR3 spanned 54 Vbeta and 13 Jbeta via immunoSEQ multiplex PCR. TCRdb reprocessed the immunoSEQ multiplex PCR reads via MiXCR and lists one record per CDR3 protein. Among about 300,000 distinct CDR3 sequences listed, 75% to 90% were seen once.

The clonotype was recovered from a human donor with multiple sclerosis. This sequence joins TRBV7-8 and TRBJ2-2, with D uncertain. Sequencing was done on a sample of CD8+ T cells from PBMCs. For the CDR3, the DNA is TGTGCCAGCAGCTTTCAGAACCACGGGGAGCTGTTTTTT. It yields the protein CASSFQNHGELFF.